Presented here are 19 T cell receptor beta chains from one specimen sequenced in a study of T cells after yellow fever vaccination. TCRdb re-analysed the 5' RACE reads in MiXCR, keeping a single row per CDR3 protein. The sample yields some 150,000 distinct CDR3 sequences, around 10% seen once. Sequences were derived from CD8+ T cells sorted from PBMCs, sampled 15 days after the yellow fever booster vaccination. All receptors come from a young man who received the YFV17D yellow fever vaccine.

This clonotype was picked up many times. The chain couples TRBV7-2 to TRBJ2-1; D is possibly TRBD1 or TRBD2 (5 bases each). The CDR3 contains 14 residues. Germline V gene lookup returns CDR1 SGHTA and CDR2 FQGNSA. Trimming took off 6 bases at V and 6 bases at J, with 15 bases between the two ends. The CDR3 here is CASSPIPGTNEQFF. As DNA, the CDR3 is TGTGCCAGCAGTCCTATACCGGGGACCAATGAGCAGTTCTTC.

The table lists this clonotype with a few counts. The DNA of the CDR3 is TGCGCCAGCAGCCAAGGACTAGCGGGGGGCTACGAGCAGTACGTC. Its translation: CASSQGLAGGYEQYV. The V and J genes are TRBV4-1 and TRBJ2-7; 13 nucleotides agree with TRBD2. CDR1 MGHRA and CDR2 YSYEKL come from the germline V gene. The V gene end was trimmed by 1 base and the J gene end by 3 bases; junction bases not matched to a gene: 0. This CDR3 is built from 15 residues.

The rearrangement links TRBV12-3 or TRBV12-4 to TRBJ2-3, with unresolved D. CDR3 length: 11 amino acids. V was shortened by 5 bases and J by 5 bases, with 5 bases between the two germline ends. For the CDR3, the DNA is TGTGCCAGCAGTATGGGAGATACGCAGTATTTT. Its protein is CASSMGDTQYF.

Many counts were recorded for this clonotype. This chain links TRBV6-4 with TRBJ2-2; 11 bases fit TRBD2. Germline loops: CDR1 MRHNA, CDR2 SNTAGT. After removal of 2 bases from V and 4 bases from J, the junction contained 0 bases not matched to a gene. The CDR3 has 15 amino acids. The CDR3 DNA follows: TGTGCCAGCAGTGACACTAGCGGGGGCACCGGGGAGCTGTTTTTT. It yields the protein CASSDTSGGTGELFF.

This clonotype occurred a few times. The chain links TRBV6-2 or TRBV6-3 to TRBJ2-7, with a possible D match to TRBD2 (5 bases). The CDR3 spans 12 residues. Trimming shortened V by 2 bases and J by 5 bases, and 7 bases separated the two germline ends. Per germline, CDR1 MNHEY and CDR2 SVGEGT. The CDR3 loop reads CASSYGGHEQYV. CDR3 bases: TGTGCCAGCAGTTACGGAGGACACGAGCAGTACGTC.

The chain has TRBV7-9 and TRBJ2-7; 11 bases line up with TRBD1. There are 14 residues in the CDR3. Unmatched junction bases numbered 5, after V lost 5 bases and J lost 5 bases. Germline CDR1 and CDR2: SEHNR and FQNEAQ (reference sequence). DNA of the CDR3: TGTGCCAGCAGCACGGGACAGGGGGTCCACGAGCAGTACTTC. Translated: CASSTGQGVHEQYF.

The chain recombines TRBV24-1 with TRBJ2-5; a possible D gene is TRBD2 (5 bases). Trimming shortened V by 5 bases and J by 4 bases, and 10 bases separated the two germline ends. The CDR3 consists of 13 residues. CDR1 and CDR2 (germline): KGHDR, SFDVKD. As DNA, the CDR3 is TGTGCCACCAGTGCCCAAGGAGGAGAGACCCAGTACTTC. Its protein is CATSAQGGETQYF.

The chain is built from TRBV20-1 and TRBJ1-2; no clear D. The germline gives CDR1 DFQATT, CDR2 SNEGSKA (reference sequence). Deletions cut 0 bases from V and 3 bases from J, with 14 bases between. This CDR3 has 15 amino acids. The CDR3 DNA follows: TGCAGTGCTAGAGAAGAAGATCCCGATCACTATGGCTACACCTTC. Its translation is CSAREEDPDHYGYTF.

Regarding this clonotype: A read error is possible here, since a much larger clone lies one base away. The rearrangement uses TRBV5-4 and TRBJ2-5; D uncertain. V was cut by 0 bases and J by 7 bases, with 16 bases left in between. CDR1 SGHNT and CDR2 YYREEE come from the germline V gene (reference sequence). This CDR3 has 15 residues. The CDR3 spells CASSLGVEAKVTQYF. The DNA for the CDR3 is TGTGCCAGCAGCTTGGGGGTTGAAGCGAAGGTGACCCAGTACTTC.

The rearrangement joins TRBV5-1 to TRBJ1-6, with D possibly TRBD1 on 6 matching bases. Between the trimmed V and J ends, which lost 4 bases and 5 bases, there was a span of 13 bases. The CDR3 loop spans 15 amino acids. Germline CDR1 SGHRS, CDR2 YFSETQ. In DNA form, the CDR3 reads TGCGCCAGCAGCCCAGGCTACAGGGATAATTCACCCCTCCACTTT. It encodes CASSPGYRDNSPLHF.

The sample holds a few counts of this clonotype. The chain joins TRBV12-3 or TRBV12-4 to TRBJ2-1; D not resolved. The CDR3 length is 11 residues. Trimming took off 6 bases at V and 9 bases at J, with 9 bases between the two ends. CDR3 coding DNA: TGTGCCAGCAGCCCTCTGGTTGAGCAGTTCTTC. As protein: CASSPLVEQFF.

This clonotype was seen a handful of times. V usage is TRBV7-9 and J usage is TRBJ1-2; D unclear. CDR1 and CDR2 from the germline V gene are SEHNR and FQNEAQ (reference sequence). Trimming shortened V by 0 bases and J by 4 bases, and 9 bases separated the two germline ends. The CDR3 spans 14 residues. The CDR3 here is CASSLAVRGYGYTF. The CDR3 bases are TGTGCCAGCAGCTTAGCGGTACGGGGCTATGGCTACACCTTC.

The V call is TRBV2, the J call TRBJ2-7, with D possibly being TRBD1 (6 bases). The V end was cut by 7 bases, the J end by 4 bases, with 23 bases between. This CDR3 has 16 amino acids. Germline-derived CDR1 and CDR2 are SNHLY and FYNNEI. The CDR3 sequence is CASTPRGSGGPYEQYF. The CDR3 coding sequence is TGTGCCAGCACCCCGAGGGGGTCAGGTGGACCGTACGAGCAGTACTTC.

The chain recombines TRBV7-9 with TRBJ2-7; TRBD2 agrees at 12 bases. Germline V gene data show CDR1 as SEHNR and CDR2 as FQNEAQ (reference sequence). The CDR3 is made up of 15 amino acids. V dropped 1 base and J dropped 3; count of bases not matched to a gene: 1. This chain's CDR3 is CASSLGGLAGYEQYV. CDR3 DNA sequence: TGTGCCAGCAGCTTAGGGGGACTAGCGGGCTACGAGCAGTACGTC.

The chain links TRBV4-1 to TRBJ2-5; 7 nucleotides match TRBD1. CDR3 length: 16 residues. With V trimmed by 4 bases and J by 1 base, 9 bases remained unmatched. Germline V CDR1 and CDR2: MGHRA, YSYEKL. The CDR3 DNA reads TGCGCCAGCAGCCCTCGCCAGGGACAGCTCCAAGAGACCCAGTACTTC. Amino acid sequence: CASSPRQGQLQETQYF.

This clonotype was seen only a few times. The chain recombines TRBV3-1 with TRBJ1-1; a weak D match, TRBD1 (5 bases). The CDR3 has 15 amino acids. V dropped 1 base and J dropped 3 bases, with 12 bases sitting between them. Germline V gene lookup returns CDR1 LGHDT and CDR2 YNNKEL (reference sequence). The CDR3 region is CASSQAGGLDTEAFF. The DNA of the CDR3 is TGTGCCAGCAGCCAAGCGGGGGGTCTAGACACTGAAGCTTTCTTT.

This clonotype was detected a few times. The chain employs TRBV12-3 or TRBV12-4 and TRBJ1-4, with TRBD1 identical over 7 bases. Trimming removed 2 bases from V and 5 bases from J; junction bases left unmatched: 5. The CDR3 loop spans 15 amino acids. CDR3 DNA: TGTGCCAGCAGTTTATCAGGGGGAGTAAATGAAAAACTGTTTTTT. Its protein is CASSLSGGVNEKLFF.

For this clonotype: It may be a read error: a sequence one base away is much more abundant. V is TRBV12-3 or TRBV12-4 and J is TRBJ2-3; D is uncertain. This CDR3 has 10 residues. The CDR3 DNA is TGTGCCAGCAGTTTCGATACGCAGTTTTTT. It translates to CASSFDTQFF.

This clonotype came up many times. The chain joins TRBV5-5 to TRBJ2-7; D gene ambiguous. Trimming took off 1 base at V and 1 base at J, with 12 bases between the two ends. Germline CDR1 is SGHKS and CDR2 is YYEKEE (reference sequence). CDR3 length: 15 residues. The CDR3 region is CASSLHPDISYEQYF. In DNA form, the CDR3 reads TGTGCCAGCAGCTTGCACCCCGACATTTCCTACGAGCAGTACTTC. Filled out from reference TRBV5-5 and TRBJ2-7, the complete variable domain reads DAGVTQSPTHLIKTRGQQVTLRCSPISGHKSVSWYQQVLGQGPQFIFQYYEKEERGRGNFPDRFSARQFPNYSSELNVNALLLGDSALYLCASSLHPDISYEQYFGPGTRLTVT.